The present T cell receptor (beta chain) was sequenced within a study of patients and donors after allogeneic stem cell transplantation. There are 15 residues in the CDR3. The V gene's germline CDR1 is MNHEY and CDR2 SMNVEV (reference sequence). Trimming pared 7 bases from V and 1 base from J, leaving 14 bases between. One entry per CDR3 protein results from TCRdb running MiXCR on the RT-PCR reads. The data hold about 960,000 distinct CDR3 sequences, with more than 15% observed a single time. The table lists this clonotype with a few counts. The sample consisted of blood, either unsorted or a sorted T cell fraction (not recorded which). The rearrangement uses TRBV27 and TRBJ1-3; D is perhaps TRBD1 (5 bases). The sequence was obtained from a human donor who was either an allogeneic HSCT recipient or a stem cell or donor lymphocyte infusion donor (not recorded which). It is not recorded whose cells these are; they may come from a transplant donor. This chain's CDR3 is CASTEFWGSGNTIYF. In nucleotides, the CDR3 is TGTGCCAGCACCGAATTTTGGGGGTCTGGAAACACCATATATTTT.